Listed below are T cell receptor beta chains from one sample, sequenced in a study of CD8 T cells in Susac syndrome. TCRdb used MiXCR to reprocess the immunoSEQ multiplex PCR reads, holding one entry per CDR3 protein. The table has some 260,000 distinct CDR3 sequences, 70% to 90% seen once. The sequenced sample was CD8+ T cells from PBMCs. The source of these receptors is a human donor with multiple sclerosis. Each CDR3 is given with its conserved first and last residue. The order of the fields is V gene, D gene, J gene, clone size, CDR3 DNA, CDR3 protein. The D gene is left open where the match is weak. Only part of the rows carry a size: once, few, many, or a class if the clone is expanded.

v_call: TRBV14; d_call: NA; j_call: TRBJ1-6; clone_size: NA; cdr3_nt: TGTGCCAGCAGCCAATTTAGGAACGGACCCCTCCACTTT; cdr3_aa: CASSQFRNGPLHF
v_call: TRBV28; d_call: TRBD1; j_call: TRBJ2-7; clone_size: NA; cdr3_nt: TGTGCCAGCAGCCCGGGACAGGGTATGATCAGCTACTACGAGCAGTACTTC; cdr3_aa: CASSPGQGMISYYEQYF
v_call: TRBV7-9; d_call: NA; j_call: TRBJ2-5; clone_size: NA; cdr3_nt: TGTGCCAGCAGCTTGGGACATTCTAGGGAAGAGACCCAGTACTTC; cdr3_aa: CASSLGHSREETQYF
v_call: TRBV7-9; d_call: NA; j_call: TRBJ1-4; clone_size: NA; cdr3_nt: TGTGCCAGCAGCCAAGGTGAAACTAATGAAAAACTGTTTTTT; cdr3_aa: CASSQGETNEKLFF
v_call: TRBV5-1; d_call: NA; j_call: TRBJ2-1; clone_size: NA; cdr3_nt: TGCGCCAGCAGCCTCATGGAGGTGACCCAGAACAATGAGCAGTTCTTC; cdr3_aa: CASSLMEVTQNNEQFF
v_call: TRBV9; d_call: TRBD2; j_call: TRBJ2-1; clone_size: NA; cdr3_nt: TGTGCCAGCAGCGTAGCTTTAGCGGGAGGTTCCTCCTACAATGAGCAGTTCTTC; cdr3_aa: CASSVALAGGSSYNEQFF
v_call: TRBV27; d_call: NA; j_call: TRBJ1-1; clone_size: NA; cdr3_nt: TGTGCCAGCAGTCCAGGGTCGGTTAACACTGAAGCTTTCTTT; cdr3_aa: CASSPGSVNTEAFF
v_call: TRBV7-9; d_call: TRBD1; j_call: TRBJ2-7; clone_size: NA; cdr3_nt: TGTGCCAGCAGCGGACCGGGACAGGGTCCCTACGAGCAGTACTTC; cdr3_aa: CASSGPGQGPYEQYF
v_call: TRBV24-1; d_call: NA; j_call: TRBJ2-1; clone_size: NA; cdr3_nt: TGTGCCACCAGTGATTTCAGGGACGGCCACGGTGAGCAGTTCTTC; cdr3_aa: CATSDFRDGHGEQFF
v_call: TRBV6-5; d_call: NA; j_call: TRBJ1-2; clone_size: NA; cdr3_nt: TGTGCCAGCAGTTACTCTGAGGGTTATGGCTACACCTTC; cdr3_aa: CASSYSEGYGYTF
v_call: TRBV6-1; d_call: TRBD2; j_call: TRBJ2-7; clone_size: NA; cdr3_nt: TGTGCCAGCAGTGCTAGCGGCCCCTACGAGCAGTACTTC; cdr3_aa: CASSASGPYEQYF
v_call: TRBV6-1; d_call: TRBD2; j_call: TRBJ2-1; clone_size: NA; cdr3_nt: TGTGCCAGCAGTGAAGGCCTAGCGGGAGAGTCGCCCTACAATGAGCAGTTCTTC; cdr3_aa: CASSEGLAGESPYNEQFF
v_call: TRBV7-9; d_call: NA; j_call: TRBJ2-1; clone_size: NA; cdr3_nt: TGTGCCAGCAGCCTGGATGGACAGCACAATGAGCAGTTCTTC; cdr3_aa: CASSLDGQHNEQFF
v_call: TRBV15; d_call: NA; j_call: TRBJ1-5; clone_size: NA; cdr3_nt: TGTGCCACCAGCCCCCAAGGGGTCCAGGGTGGACAGCCCCAGCATTTT; cdr3_aa: CATSPQGVQGGQPQHF
v_call: TRBV7-9; d_call: TRBD2; j_call: TRBJ2-1; clone_size: NA; cdr3_nt: TGTGCCGGCAGCGCCCGGACTAGCTCAAACGTCGATGAGCAGTTCTTC; cdr3_aa: CAGSARTSSNVDEQFF
v_call: TRBV4-1; d_call: TRBD2; j_call: TRBJ2-7; clone_size: NA; cdr3_nt: TGCGCCAGCAGCCACGCTGTAGCGGGAGACGAGCAGTACTTC; cdr3_aa: CASSHAVAGDEQYF
v_call: TRBV5-5; d_call: NA; j_call: TRBJ2-1; clone_size: NA; cdr3_nt: TGTGCCAGCAGCTTGTTTAGTTTTCAGGGCTACAATGAGCAGTTCTTC; cdr3_aa: CASSLFSFQGYNEQFF
v_call: TRBV28; d_call: NA; j_call: TRBJ1-2; clone_size: NA; cdr3_nt: TGTGCCAGCAGTAACACACAGGGAGGGAATGGCTACACCTTC; cdr3_aa: CASSNTQGGNGYTF
v_call: TRBV14; d_call: NA; j_call: TRBJ2-7; clone_size: NA; cdr3_nt: TGTGCCAGCAGCCAGGCTTACGAGCAGTACTTC; cdr3_aa: CASSQAYEQYF
v_call: TRBV5-1; d_call: TRBD2; j_call: TRBJ2-5; clone_size: NA; cdr3_nt: TGCGCCAGCAGCTTGGGGAGAGCCGGGAGGTCTGGGGAGACCCAGTACTTC; cdr3_aa: CASSLGRAGRSGETQYF
v_call: TRBV7-3; d_call: NA; j_call: TRBJ2-2; clone_size: NA; cdr3_nt: TGTGCCAGCAGCTTAACTCCCAGCACCGGGGAGCTGTTTTTT; cdr3_aa: CASSLTPSTGELFF
v_call: TRBV11-3; d_call: TRBD1; j_call: TRBJ2-7; clone_size: NA; cdr3_nt: TGTGCCAGCAGCTTAGACCCAGGGGGCGAGGATGGCGTCGAGCAGTACTTC; cdr3_aa: CASSLDPGGEDGVEQYF
v_call: TRBV7-9; d_call: NA; j_call: TRBJ2-2; clone_size: once; cdr3_nt: TGTGCCAGCACCACCAGGGAGGCAGGGGACCCCGGGGAGCTGTTTTTT; cdr3_aa: CASTTREAGDPGELFF
v_call: TRBV5-1; d_call: TRBD1; j_call: TRBJ2-7; clone_size: few; cdr3_nt: TGCGCCAGCAGCCTCCGGGACAGGGGGGCCTACGAGCAGTACTTC; cdr3_aa: CASSLRDRGAYEQYF
v_call: TRBV4-1; d_call: TRBD2; j_call: TRBJ2-1; clone_size: NA; cdr3_nt: TGCGCCAGCAGCCAAGGACGGACTAGCGGTAGCTCCTACAATGAGCAGTTCTTC; cdr3_aa: CASSQGRTSGSSYNEQFF
v_call: TRBV28; d_call: TRBD2; j_call: TRBJ2-5; clone_size: NA; cdr3_nt: TGTGCCAGCAGCTATAGCGGGAGCGCTTGGGAGACCCAGTACTTC; cdr3_aa: CASSYSGSAWETQYF
v_call: TRBV28; d_call: TRBD2; j_call: TRBJ2-1; clone_size: NA; cdr3_nt: TGTGCCAGCAGTTTCCCGGGACTAGCGGGCCCGGGCCACAATGAGCAGTTCTTC; cdr3_aa: CASSFPGLAGPGHNEQFF
v_call: TRBV7-7; d_call: NA; j_call: TRBJ2-1; clone_size: NA; cdr3_nt: TGTGCTAGCAGCTTAGAGGTGGGAGTTGTGAATGAGCAGTTCTTC; cdr3_aa: CASSLEVGVVNEQFF
v_call: TRBV9; d_call: NA; j_call: TRBJ2-6; clone_size: NA; cdr3_nt: TGTGCCAGCAGCGACCCAGTTAAAGGGGCTAACACCTCTGGGGCCAACGTCCTGACTTTC; cdr3_aa: CASSDPVKGANTSGANVLTF
v_call: TRBV4-2; d_call: TRBD2; j_call: TRBJ2-3; clone_size: NA; cdr3_nt: TGTGCCAGCAGCCAAGATAGAACTAGCGGGGGAGACGTTACGAGCACAGATACGCAGTATTTT; cdr3_aa: CASSQDRTSGGDVTSTDTQYF
v_call: TRBV10-3; d_call: NA; j_call: TRBJ2-7; clone_size: NA; cdr3_nt: TGTGCCATCAGTGATCGTAACCAACTCCCCTACGAGCAGTACTTC; cdr3_aa: CAISDRNQLPYEQYF
v_call: TRBV5-8; d_call: NA; j_call: TRBJ2-7; clone_size: once; cdr3_nt: TGTGCCAGCAGCGGAATTAACTACGAGCAGTACTTC; cdr3_aa: CASSGINYEQYF